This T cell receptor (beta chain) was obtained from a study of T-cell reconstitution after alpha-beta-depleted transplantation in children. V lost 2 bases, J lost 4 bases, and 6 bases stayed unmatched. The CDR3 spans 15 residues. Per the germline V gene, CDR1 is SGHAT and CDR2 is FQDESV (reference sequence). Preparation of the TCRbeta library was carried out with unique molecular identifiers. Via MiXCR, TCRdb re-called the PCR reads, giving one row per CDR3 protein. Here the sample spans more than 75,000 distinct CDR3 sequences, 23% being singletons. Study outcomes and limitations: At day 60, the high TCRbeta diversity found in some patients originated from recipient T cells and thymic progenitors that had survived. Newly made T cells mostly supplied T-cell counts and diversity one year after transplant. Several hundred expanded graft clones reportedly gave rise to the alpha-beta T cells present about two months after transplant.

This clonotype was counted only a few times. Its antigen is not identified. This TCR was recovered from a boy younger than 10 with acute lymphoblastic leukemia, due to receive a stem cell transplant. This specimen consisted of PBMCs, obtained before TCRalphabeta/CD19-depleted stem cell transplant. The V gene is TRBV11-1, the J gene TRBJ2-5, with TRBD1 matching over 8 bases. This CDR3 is CASSLSSGGGETQYF. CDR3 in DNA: TGTGCCAGCAGCTTATCATCAGGGGGCGGAGAGACCCAGTACTTC.